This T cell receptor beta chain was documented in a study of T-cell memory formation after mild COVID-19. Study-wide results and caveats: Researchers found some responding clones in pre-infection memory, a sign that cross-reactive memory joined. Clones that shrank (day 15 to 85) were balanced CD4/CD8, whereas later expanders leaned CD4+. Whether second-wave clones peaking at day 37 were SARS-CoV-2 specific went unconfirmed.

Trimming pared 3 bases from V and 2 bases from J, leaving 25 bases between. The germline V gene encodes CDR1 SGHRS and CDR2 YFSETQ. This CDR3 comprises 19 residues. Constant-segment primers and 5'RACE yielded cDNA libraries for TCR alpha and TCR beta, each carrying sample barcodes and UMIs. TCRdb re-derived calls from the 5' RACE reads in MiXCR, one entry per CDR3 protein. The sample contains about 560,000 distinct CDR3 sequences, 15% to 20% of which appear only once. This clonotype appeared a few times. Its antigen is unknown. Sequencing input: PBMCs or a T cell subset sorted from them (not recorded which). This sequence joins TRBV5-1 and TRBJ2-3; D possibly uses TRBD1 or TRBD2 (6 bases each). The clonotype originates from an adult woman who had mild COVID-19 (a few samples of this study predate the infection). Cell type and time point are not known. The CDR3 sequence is CASSSRGGTRDTLTDTQYF. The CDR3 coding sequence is TGCGCCAGCAGCTCGCGAGGGGGGACCCGGGACACCCTCACAGATACGCAGTATTTT.